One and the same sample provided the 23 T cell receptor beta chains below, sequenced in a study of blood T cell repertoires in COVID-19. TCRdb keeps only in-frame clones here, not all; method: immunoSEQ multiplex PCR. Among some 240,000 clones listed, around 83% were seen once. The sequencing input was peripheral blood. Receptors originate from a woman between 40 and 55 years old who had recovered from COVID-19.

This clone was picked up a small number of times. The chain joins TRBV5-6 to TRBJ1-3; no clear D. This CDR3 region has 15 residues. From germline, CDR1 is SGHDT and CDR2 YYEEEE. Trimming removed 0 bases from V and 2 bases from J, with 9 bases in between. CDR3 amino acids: CASSLGRAPGNTIYF. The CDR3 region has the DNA TGTGCCAGCAGCTTGGGGAGGGCCCCTGGAAACACCATATATTTT.

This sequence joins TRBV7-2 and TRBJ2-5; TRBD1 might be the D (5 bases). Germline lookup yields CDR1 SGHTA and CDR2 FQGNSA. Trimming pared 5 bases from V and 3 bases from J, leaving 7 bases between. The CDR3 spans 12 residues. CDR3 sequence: CASSLQEETQYF. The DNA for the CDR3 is TGTGCCAGCAGCCTACAGGAAGAGACCCAGTACTTC.

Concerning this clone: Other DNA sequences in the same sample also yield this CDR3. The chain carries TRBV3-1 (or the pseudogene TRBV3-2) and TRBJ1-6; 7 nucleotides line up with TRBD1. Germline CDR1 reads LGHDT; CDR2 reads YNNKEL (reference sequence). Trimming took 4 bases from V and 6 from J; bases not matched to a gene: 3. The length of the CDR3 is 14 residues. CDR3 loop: CASSPRDSNSPLHF. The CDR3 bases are TGTGCCAGCAGCCCCCGGGACAGTAATTCACCCCTCCACTTT.

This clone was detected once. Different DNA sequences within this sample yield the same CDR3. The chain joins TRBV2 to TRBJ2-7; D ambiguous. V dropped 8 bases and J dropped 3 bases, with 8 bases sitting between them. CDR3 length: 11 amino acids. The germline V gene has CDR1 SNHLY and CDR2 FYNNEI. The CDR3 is CASSPLYEQYF. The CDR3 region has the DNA TGTGCCAGCTCCCCTCTCTACGAGCAGTACTTC.

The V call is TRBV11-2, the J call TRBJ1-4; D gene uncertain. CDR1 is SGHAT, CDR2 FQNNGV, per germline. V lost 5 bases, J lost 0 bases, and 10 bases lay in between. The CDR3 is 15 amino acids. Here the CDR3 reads CASSPGFATNEKLFF. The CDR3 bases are TGTGCCAGCAGCCCGGGGTTTGCAACTAATGAAAAACTGTTTTTT.

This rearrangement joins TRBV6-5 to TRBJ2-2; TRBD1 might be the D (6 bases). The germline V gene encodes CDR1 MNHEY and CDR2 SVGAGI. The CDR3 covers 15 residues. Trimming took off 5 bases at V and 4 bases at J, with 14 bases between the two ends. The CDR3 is CASSTGMVGTGELFF. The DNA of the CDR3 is TGTGCCAGCAGTACAGGGATGGTGGGCACCGGGGAGCTGTTTTTT.

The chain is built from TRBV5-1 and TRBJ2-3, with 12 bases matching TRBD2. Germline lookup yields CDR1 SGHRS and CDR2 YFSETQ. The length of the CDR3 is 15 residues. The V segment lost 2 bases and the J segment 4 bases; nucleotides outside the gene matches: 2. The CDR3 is CASSLGLAGSDTQYF. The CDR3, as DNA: TGCGCCAGCAGCTTAGGACTAGCGGGGTCAGATACGCAGTATTTT.

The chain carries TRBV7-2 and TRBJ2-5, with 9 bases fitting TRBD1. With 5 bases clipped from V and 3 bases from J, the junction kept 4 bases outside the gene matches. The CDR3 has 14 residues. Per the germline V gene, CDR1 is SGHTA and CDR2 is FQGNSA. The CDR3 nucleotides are TGTGCCAGCAGCCCCGGGACAGGGAAAGAGACCCAGTACTTC. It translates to CASSPGTGKETQYF.

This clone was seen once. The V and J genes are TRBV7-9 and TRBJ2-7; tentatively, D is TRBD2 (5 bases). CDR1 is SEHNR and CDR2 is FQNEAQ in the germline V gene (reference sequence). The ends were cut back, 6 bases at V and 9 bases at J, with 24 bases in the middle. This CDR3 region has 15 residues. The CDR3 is CASRESREPQFGQYF. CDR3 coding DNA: TGTGCCAGCAGGGAAAGCCGGGAACCTCAGTTCGGGCAGTACTTC.

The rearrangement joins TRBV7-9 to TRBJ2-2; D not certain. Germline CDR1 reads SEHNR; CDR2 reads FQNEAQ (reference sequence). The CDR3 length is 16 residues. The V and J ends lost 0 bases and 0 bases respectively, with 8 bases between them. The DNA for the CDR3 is TGTGCCAGCAGCTTAGCGCTGGCAGCGAACACCGGGGAGCTGTTTTTT. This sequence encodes CASSLALAANTGELFF.

Written as DNA, the CDR3 is TGCGCCAGCAGCTTAGACAGTTACAGGGGGACCCAGTACTTC. It codes for CASSLDSYRGTQYF. This rearrangement joins TRBV5-1 to TRBJ2-5; TRBD1 aligns across 7 bases. The germline V gene has CDR1 SGHRS and CDR2 YFSETQ. The CDR3 spans 14 residues. V was clipped by 2 bases and J by 7 bases; unmatched bases: 8.

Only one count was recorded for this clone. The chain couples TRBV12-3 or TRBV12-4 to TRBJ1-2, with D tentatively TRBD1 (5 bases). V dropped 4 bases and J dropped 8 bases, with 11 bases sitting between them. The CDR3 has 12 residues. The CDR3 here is CASSSGTWGYTF. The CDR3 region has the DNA TGTGCCAGCAGTTCCGGGACTTGGGGCTACACCTTC.

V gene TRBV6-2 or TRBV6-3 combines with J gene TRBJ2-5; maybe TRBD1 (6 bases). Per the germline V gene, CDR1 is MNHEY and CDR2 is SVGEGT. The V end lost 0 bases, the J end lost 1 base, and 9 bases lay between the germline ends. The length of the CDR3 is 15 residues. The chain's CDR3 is CASSYSPRGQETQYF. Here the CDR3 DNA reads TGTGCCAGCAGTTACTCCCCCAGGGGCCAAGAGACCCAGTACTTC.

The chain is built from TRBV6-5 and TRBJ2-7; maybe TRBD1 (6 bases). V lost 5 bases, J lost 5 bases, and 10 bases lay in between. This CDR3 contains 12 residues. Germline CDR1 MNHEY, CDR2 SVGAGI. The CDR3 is CASSTTGHEQYF. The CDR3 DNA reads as TGTGCCAGCAGTACGACAGGTCACGAGCAGTACTTC.

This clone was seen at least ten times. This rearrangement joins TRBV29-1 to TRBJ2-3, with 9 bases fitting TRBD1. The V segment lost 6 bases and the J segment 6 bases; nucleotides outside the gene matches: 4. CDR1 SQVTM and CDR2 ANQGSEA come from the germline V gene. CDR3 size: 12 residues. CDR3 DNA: TGCAGCGTACAGGGGGCAGGGGATACGCAGTATTTT. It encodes CSVQGAGDTQYF.

DNA of the CDR3: TGCGCCAGCAGCTGGGGACAGACATATGGCTACACCTTC. Protein product: CASSWGQTYGYTF. The rearrangement uses TRBV5-1 and TRBJ1-2; 7 bases are shared with TRBD1. The CDR3 length is 13 residues. V gave up 3 bases and J gave up 5 bases; unmatched junction bases: 4. Per germline, CDR1 SGHRS and CDR2 YFSETQ.

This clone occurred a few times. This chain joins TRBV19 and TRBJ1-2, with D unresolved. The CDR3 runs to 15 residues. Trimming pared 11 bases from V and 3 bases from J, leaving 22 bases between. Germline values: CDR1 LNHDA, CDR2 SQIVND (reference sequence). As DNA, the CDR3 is TGTGCCTGTACTACCCACCGGATCCGGGACTATGGCTACACCTTC. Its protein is CACTTHRIRDYGYTF.

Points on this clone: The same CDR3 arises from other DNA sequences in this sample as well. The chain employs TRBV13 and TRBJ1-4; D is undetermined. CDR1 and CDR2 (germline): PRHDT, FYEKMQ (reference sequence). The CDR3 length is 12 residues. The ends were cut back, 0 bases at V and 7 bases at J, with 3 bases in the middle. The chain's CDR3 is CASSLGGEKLFF. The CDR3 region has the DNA TGTGCCAGCAGCTTAGGCGGTGAAAAACTGTTTTTT. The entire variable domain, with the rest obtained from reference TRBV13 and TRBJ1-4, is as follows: AAGVIQSPRHLIKEKRETATLKCYPIPRHDTVYWYQQGPGQDPQFLISFYEKMQSDKGSIPDRFSAQQFSDYHSELNMSSLELGDSALYFCASSLGGEKLFFGSGTQLSVL.

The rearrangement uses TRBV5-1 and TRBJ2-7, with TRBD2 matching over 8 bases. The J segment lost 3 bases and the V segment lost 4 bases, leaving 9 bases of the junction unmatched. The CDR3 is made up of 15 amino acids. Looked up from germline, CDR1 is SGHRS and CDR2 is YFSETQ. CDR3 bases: TGCGCCAGCAGCGTGGGTACGGCGGGGGGCTACGAGCAGTACTTC. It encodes CASSVGTAGGYEQYF. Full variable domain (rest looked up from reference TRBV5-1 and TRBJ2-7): KAGVTQTPRYLIKTRGQQVTLSCSPISGHRSVSWYQQTPGQGLQFLFEYFSETQRNKGNFPGRFSGRQFSNSRSEMNVSTLELGDSALYLCASSVGTAGGYEQYFGPGTRLTVT.

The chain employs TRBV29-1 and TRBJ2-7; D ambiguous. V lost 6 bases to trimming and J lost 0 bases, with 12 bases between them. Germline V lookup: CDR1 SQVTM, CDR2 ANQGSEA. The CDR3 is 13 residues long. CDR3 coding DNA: TGCAGCGTCTCCTCAACCGGCTCCTACGAGCAGTACTTC. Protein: CSVSSTGSYEQYF.

CDR3 nucleotide sequence: TGTGCCAGCAGCTTACGGGCAGATACGCAGTATTTT. Amino acids: CASSLRADTQYF. This sequence joins TRBV11-2 and TRBJ2-3; D ambiguous. The CDR3 length is 12 residues. V was cut by 2 bases and J by 4 bases, with 4 bases left in between. From germline, CDR1 is SGHAT and CDR2 FQNNGV.

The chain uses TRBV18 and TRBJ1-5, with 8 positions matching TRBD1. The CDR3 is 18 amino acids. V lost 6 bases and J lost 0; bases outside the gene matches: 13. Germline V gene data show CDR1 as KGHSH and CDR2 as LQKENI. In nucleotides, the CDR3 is TGTGCCAGCTCTCCAGAGGGCCAGGGGGCGGTTAGCAATCAGCCCCAGCATTTT. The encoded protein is CASSPEGQGAVSNQPQHF.

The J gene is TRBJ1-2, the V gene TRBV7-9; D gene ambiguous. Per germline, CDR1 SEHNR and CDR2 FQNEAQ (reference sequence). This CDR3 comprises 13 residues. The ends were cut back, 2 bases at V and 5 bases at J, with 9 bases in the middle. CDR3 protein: CASSLPSDYGYTF. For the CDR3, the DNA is TGTGCCAGCAGCTTACCCTCAGATTATGGCTACACCTTC. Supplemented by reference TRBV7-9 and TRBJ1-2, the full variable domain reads DTGVSQNPRHKITKRGQNVTFRCDPISEHNRLYWYRQTLGQGPEFLTYFQNEAQLEKSRLLSDRFSAERPKGSFSTLEIQRTEQGDSAMYLCASSLPSDYGYTFGSGTRLTVV.